These 9 T cell receptor beta chains originate from one sample sequenced in a study of vaccination and CD4 T cells after COVID-19 (dated by TCRdb to between 2021 and 2023). What these receptors recognize is not known. The sample's treatment or condition label, decoded: roughly nine-day PBMC culture with coronavirus spike peptide pools or control peptides (ViraFEST assay). The library came from PCR. Sequencing relied on an Illumina iSeq 100. TCR sequencing of DNA from cultured CD4+ T cells used the Oncomine TCR Beta short-read assay at the Johns Hopkins FTIC core. Using fastp at Q25 and MiXCR, TCRdb reprocessed the public reads and kept productive beta chains. Entries that share a CDR3 protein sequence are merged under the most common genes and DNA. Counted in this sample were 15,000 or so distinct CDR3 sequences; 30% to 45% of them appeared once. 8.4% of the sample rests with the top ten. The sequencing input was CD4+ T cells from blood, cultured in vitro. These receptors all stem from a human donor who had recovered from COVID-19.

This sequence joins TRBV2 and TRBJ1-5; 10 positions agree with TRBD1. Per the germline V gene, CDR1 is SNHLY and CDR2 is FYNNEI. CDR3 length equals 14 residues. Trimming cost V 9 bases and J 1 base; bases outside gene matches: 3. CDR3: CASGGQGSNQPQHF. CDR3 nucleotide sequence: TGTGCCAGTGGGGGACAGGGGAGCAATCAGCCCCAGCATTTT.

This clonotype showed up just a few times. CDR3 in DNA: TGTGCCACCAGTTACGGACTAGCGGGGTCCACAGATACGCAGTATTTT. This codes for CATSYGLAGSTDTQYF. The chain employs TRBV15 and TRBJ2-3; 12 positions match TRBD2. V trimming: 6 bases; J trimming: 2 bases; junction bases outside the gene matches: 6. The CDR3 sequence is 16 residues long. Germline loops: CDR1 LNHNV, CDR2 YYDKDF (reference sequence).

Only a few counts were recorded for this clonotype. The chain employs TRBV15 and TRBJ1-6, with D maybe TRBD1 (5 bases). Germline values: CDR1 LNHNV, CDR2 YYDKDF (reference sequence). V was shortened by 0 bases and J by 10 bases, with 7 bases between the two germline ends. CDR3 length equals 13 residues. CDR3 coding DNA: TGTGCCACCAGCAGAGAAGGGGAATCACCCCTCCACTTT. Amino acid sequence: CATSREGESPLHF.

The chain employs TRBV7-6 and TRBJ2-6; D uncertain. Trimming pared 2 bases from V and 1 base from J, leaving 12 bases between. Germline CDR1 SGHVS, CDR2 FNYEAQ. This CDR3 region has 17 residues. The CDR3 DNA sequence: TGTGCCAGCAGCTTATCTACGGCGGAATCTGGGGCCAACGTCCTGACTTTC. Translated, it gives CASSLSTAESGANVLTF.

The genes are TRBV5-1 and TRBJ2-2; TRBD2 aligns across 11 bases. The CDR3 is 17 residues long. CDR1 is SGHRS, CDR2 YFSETQ, per germline. J gave up 4 bases and V 0 bases, and 5 bases lay outside the gene matches. The CDR3 coding sequence is TGCGCCAGCAGCTTGGCCCAAACTAGCGGGGGCACCGGGGAGCTGTTTTTT. Translation gives CASSLAQTSGGTGELFF.

V gene TRBV7-2 combines with J gene TRBJ1-3; D may be TRBD1 (6 bases). Germline-derived CDR1 and CDR2 are SGHTA and FQGNSA. The CDR3 contains 15 residues. Trimming removed 7 bases from V and 0 bases from J, with 13 bases in between. As DNA, the CDR3 is TGTGCCAGCATATTGGACAGACCCTCTGGAAACACCATATATTTT. Translation gives CASILDRPSGNTIYF.

This clonotype was picked up a small number of times. V and J are TRBV27 and TRBJ2-7, with 8 positions matching TRBD1. CDR1 and CDR2 from the germline V gene are MNHEY and SMNVEV (reference sequence). Trimming cost V 5 bases and J 0 bases; bases outside gene matches: 6. The CDR3 totals 15 residues. CDR3 nucleotides: TGTGCCAGCAGTCCAAACAGGGGGAGCTCCTACGAGCAGTACTTC. Translating it yields CASSPNRGSSYEQYF.

This clonotype was recorded a few times. This chain links TRBV7-6 with TRBJ2-2; D remains ambiguous. The CDR3 runs to 13 residues. Trimming took 2 bases from V and 3 from J, leaving 4 bases between them. Germline loops: CDR1 SGHVS, CDR2 FNYEAQ. The CDR3 DNA reads TGTGCCAGCAGCTTACGGTACACCGGGGAGCTGTTTTTT. Protein product: CASSLRYTGELFF. The whole variable domain, remainder taken from reference TRBV7-6 and TRBJ2-2, is GAGVSQSPRYKVTKRGQDVALRCDPISGHVSLYWYRQALGQGPEFLTYFNYEAQQDKSGLPNDRFSAERPEGSISTLTIQRTEQRDSAMYRCASSLRYTGELFFGEGSRLTVL.

The chain carries TRBV3-1 and TRBJ2-2, with 14 positions matching TRBD2. Looked up from germline, CDR1 is LGHDT and CDR2 is YNNKEL (reference sequence). The V gene end was trimmed by 6 bases and the J gene end by 6 bases; junction bases not matched to a gene: 0. The CDR3 totals 14 residues. The CDR3 DNA follows: TGTGCCAGCAGGGGACTAGCGGGAGCCGGGGAGCTGTTTTTT. This codes for CASRGLAGAGELFF. Filled out from reference TRBV3-1 and TRBJ2-2, the complete variable domain reads DTAVSQTPKYLVTQMGNDKSIKCEQNLGHDTMYWYKQDSKKFLKIMFSYNNKELIINETVPNRFSPKSPDKAHLNLHINSLELGDSAVYFCASRGLAGAGELFFGEGSRLTVL.